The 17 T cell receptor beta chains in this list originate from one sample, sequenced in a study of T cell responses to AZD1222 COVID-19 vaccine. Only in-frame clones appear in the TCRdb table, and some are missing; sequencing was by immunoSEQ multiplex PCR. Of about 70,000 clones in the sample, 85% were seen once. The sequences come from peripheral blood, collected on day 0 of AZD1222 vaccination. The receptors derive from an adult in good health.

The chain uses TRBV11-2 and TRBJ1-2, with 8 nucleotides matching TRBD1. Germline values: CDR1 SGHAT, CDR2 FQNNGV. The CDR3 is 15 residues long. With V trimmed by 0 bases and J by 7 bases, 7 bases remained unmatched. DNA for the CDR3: TGTGCCAGCAGCTTAGATCCAGGGGGCTATGGTGGCTACACCTTC. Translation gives CASSLDPGGYGGYTF. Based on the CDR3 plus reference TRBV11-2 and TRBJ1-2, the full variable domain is EAGVAQSPRYKIIEKRQSVAFWCNPISGHATLYWYQQILGQGPKLLIQFQNNGVVDDSQLPKDRFSAERLKGVDSTLKIQPAKLEDSAVYLCASSLDPGGYGGYTFGSGTRLTVV.

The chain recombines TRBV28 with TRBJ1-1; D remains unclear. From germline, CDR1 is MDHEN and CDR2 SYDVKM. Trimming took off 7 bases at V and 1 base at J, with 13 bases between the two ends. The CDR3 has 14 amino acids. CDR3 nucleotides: TGTGCCAGCAACCTCTTAGCAACGAACACTGAAGCTTTCTTT. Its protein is CASNLLATNTEAFF.

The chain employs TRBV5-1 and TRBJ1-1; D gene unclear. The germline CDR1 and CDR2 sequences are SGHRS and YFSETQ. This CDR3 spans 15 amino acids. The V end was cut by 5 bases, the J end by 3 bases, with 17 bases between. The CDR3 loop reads CASRIEGVSHTEAFF. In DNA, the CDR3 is TGCGCCAGCAGAATTGAGGGTGTTTCGCACACTGAAGCTTTCTTT.

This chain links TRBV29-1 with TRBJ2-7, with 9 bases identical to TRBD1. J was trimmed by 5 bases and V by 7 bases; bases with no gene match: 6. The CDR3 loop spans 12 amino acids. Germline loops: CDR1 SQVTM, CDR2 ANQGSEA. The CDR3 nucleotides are TGCAGCGCATGGACAGGGGTCAACGAGCAGTACTTC. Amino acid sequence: CSAWTGVNEQYF.

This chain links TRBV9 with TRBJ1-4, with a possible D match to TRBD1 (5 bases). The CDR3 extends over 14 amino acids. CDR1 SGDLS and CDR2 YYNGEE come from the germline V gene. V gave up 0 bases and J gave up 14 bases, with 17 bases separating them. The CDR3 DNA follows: TGTGCCAGCAGCGTAGAGGCGGTGGGACCAACGCTGTTTTTT. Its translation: CASSVEAVGPTLFF.

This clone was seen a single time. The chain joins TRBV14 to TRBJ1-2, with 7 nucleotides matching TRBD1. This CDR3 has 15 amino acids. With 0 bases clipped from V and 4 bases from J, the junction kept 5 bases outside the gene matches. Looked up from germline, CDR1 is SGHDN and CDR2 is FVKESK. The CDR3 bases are TGTGCCAGCAGCCAAGATCCCAGGGGGAGCTATGGCTACACCTTC. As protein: CASSQDPRGSYGYTF. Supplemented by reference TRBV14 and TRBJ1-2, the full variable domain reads EAGVTQFPSHSVIEKGQTVTLRCDPISGHDNLYWYRRVMGKEIKFLLHFVKESKQDESGMPNNRFLAERTGGTYSTLKVQPAELEDSGVYFCASSQDPRGSYGYTFGSGTRLTVV.

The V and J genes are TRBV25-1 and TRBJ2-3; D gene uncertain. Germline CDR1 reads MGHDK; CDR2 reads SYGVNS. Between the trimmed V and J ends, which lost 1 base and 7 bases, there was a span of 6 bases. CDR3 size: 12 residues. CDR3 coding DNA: TGTGCCAGCAGTGAATTTAGAAATACGCAGTATTTT. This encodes CASSEFRNTQYF.

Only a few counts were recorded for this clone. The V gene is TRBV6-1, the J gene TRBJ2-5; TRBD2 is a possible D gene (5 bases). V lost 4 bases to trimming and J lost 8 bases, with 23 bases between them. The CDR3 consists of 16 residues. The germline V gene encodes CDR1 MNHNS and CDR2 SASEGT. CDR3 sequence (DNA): TGTGCCAGCAGTGCGGTCCTCCGAGCGGCCAAGAGTACCCAGTACTTC. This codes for CASSAVLRAAKSTQYF.

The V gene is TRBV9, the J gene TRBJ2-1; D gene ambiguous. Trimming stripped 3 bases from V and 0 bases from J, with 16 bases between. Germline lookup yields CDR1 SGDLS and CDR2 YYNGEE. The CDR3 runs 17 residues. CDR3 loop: CASSGPGGLNSYNEQFF. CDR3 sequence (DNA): TGTGCCAGCAGCGGCCCCGGTGGTTTGAACTCCTACAATGAGCAGTTCTTC.

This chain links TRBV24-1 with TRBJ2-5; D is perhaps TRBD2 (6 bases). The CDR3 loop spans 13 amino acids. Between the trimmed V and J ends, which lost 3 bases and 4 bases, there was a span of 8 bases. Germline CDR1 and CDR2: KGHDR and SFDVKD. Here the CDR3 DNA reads TGTGCCACCAGTGATGTTAGCGGAGAGACCCAGTACTTC. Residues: CATSDVSGETQYF.

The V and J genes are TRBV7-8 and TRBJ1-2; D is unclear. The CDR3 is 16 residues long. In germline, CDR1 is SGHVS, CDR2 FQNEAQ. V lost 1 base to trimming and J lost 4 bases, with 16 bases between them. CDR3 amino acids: CASSLGVPESPYGYTF. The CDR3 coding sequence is TGTGCCAGCAGCTTAGGGGTACCAGAAAGTCCCTATGGCTACACCTTC.

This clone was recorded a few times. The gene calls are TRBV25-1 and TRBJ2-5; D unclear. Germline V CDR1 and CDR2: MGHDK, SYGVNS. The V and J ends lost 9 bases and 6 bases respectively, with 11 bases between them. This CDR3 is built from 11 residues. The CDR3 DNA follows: TGTGCCAGTATCGCGGAGCAGACCCAGTACTTC. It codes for CASIAEQTQYF.

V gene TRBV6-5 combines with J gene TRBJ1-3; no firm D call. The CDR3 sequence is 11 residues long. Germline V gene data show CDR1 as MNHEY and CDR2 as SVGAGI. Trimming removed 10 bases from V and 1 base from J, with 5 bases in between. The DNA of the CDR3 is TGTGCCACCCGATCTGGAAACACCATATATTTT. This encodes CATRSGNTIYF.

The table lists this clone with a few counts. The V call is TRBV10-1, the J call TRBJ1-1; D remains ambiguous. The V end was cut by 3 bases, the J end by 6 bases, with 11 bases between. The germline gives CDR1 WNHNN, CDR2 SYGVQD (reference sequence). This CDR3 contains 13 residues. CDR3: CASSDPVPAEAFF. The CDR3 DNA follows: TGCGCCAGCAGTGACCCAGTCCCCGCTGAAGCTTTCTTT.

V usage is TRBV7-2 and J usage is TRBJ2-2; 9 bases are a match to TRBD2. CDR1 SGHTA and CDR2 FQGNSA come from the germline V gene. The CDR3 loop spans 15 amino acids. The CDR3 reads CFCHAGGTNTGELFF. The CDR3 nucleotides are TGTTTTTGTCATGCGGGAGGGACAAACACCGGGGAGCTGTTTTTT.

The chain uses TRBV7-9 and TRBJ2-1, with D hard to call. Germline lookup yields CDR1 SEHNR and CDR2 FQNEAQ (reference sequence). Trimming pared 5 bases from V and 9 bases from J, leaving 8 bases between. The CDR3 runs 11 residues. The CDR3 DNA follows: TGTGCCAGCAGCCCCCGGTTTGAGCAGTTCTTC. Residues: CASSPRFEQFF.

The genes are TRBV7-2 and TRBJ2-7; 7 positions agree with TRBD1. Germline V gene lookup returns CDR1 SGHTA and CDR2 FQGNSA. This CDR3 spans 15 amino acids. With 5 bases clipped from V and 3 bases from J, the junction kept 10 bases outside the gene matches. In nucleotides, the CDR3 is TGTGCCAGCAGCGATACGAGGGGGCTTGGCTACGAGCAGTACTTC. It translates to CASSDTRGLGYEQYF.